This is a list of T cell receptor beta chains from one sample in a study of T-cell memory formation after mild COVID-19. TCRdb re-called the 5' RACE reads with MiXCR, one entry per CDR3 protein. The data contain about 360,000 distinct CDR3 sequences, 14% of them singletons. The sequencing input was PBMCs or a T cell subset sorted from them (not recorded which). The source of these receptors is a man between 18 and 29 years old who had mild COVID-19 (a few samples of this study predate the infection). Cell type and time point are not known. Each CDR3 is given with its conserved first and last residue. Fields, in order: J gene, clone size, V gene, D gene, CDR3 protein, CDR3 DNA. A D gene is named only where the DNA matches it firmly. Size is omitted from some rows. Given values are once, few, many or a class for expanded clones.

TRBJ2-5 | NA | TRBV6-2/TRBV6-3 | NA | CASSYARSRETQYF | TGTGCCAGCAGTTATGCCCGGTCCCGGGAGACCCAGTACTTC
TRBJ2-2 | many | TRBV27 | NA | CASSQGGGELFF | TGTGCCAGCTCACAGGGAGGCGGGGAGCTGTTTTTT
TRBJ2-5 | NA | TRBV6-5 | NA | CVTGKDRQETQYF | TGTGTAACGGGGAAGGACAGACAAGAGACCCAGTACTTC
TRBJ2-6 | NA | TRBV7-9 | NA | CASSPRDSGANVLTF | TGTGCCAGCAGCCCGAGGGACTCTGGGGCCAACGTCCTGACTTTC
TRBJ1-1 | once | TRBV12-3/TRBV12-4 | NA | CASSLVGATEAFF | TGTGCCAGCAGTTTAGTGGGGGCCACTGAAGCTTTCTTT
TRBJ1-1 | few | TRBV4-1 | NA | CASSPLTGLNTEAFF | TGCGCCAGCAGCCCCCTGACAGGACTAAACACTGAAGCTTTCTTT
TRBJ1-2 | few | TRBV12-3/TRBV12-4 | NA | CASSSDYGYTF | TGTGCCAGCAGTTCGGACTATGGCTACACCTTC
TRBJ1-1 | NA | TRBV7-2 | NA | CASSLVGHPNTEAFF | TGTGCCAGCAGCTTAGTCGGTCACCCGAACACTGAAGCTTTCTTT
TRBJ1-2 | NA | TRBV20-1 | NA | CSAAWGTLYGYTF | TGCAGTGCTGCGTGGGGGACCCTCTATGGCTACACCTTC
TRBJ1-1 | few | TRBV7-6 | NA | CASSASDTRRTEAFF | TGTGCCAGCAGCGCCTCCGACACGAGGAGGACTGAAGCTTTCTTT
TRBJ1-2 | few | TRBV4-1 | NA | CASSRGQARYGYTF | TGCGCCAGCAGCCGGGGACAAGCCCGCTATGGCTACACCTTC
TRBJ1-5 | NA | TRBV9 | NA | CASSSSPLPNQPQHF | TGTGCCAGCAGCTCCAGTCCCCTCCCTAATCAGCCCCAGCATTTT
TRBJ2-3 | NA | TRBV18 | NA | CASSPPAPTDTQYF | TGTGCCAGCTCACCACCGGCCCCCACAGATACGCAGTATTTT
TRBJ2-3 | few | TRBV7-9 | NA | CASSPGTLADQDTQYF | TGTGCCAGCAGCCCAGGGACTTTAGCGGATCAAGATACGCAGTATTTT
TRBJ2-1 | NA | TRBV12-2 | NA | CASRSAVTGGSSYNEQFF | TGTGCAAGTCGCTCCGCGGTTACAGGGGGAAGCTCCTACAATGAGCAGTTCTTC
TRBJ2-1 | NA | TRBV2 | NA | CASNRNNEQFF | TGTGCCAGCAACAGAAACAATGAGCAGTTCTTC
TRBJ2-7 | NA | TRBV18 | NA | CASSPAGEAYEQYF | TGTGCCAGCTCACCAGCCGGTGAAGCCTACGAGCAGTACTTC
TRBJ2-1 | NA | TRBV4-1 | TRBD2 | CASSQDPPGLAGVNEQFF | TGCGCCAGCAGCCAAGATCCCCCGGGACTAGCGGGGGTGAATGAGCAGTTCTTC
TRBJ1-1 | few | TRBV6-5 | TRBD1 | CASTNTLTGVAFF | TGTGCCAGCACCAATACCCTCACAGGGGTGGCTTTCTTT
TRBJ1-6 | few | TRBV7-6 | NA | CASNSGSGPLHF | TGTGCCAGCAACTCCGGCTCGGGACCCCTCCACTTT
TRBJ2-3 | few | TRBV9 | NA | CASSVAETQYF | TGTGCCAGCAGCGTAGCCGAGACGCAGTATTTT
TRBJ2-5 | many | TRBV5-1 | NA | CASSLRTTQETQYF | TGCGCCAGCAGCTTACGGACAACCCAAGAGACCCAGTACTTC
TRBJ2-2 | few | TRBV10-3 | TRBD1 | CAISESGQGTGELFF | TGTGCCATCAGTGAGTCCGGACAGGGGACCGGGGAGCTGTTTTTT
TRBJ1-5 | NA | TRBV15 | NA | CATSREGLGNQPQHF | TGTGCCACCAGCAGAGAGGGGTTGGGCAATCAGCCCCAGCATTTT
TRBJ2-3 | many | TRBV7-9 | NA | CASSLGLLGSSTDTQYF | TGTGCCAGCAGCTTAGGTTTACTGGGATCTAGCACAGATACGCAGTATTTT
TRBJ1-2 | few | TRBV4-1 | NA | CASSQVLGTNYGYTF | TGCGCCAGCAGCCAAGTTCTGGGGACGAACTATGGCTACACCTTC
TRBJ2-4 | few | TRBV7-9 | TRBD2 | CASSLEDREVYF | TGTGCCAGCAGCTTAGAGGATCGGGAGGTGTACTTC
TRBJ2-1 | NA | TRBV28 | TRBD1 | CASSQIWTGGEDEQFF | TGTGCCAGCAGCCAAATCTGGACAGGGGGTGAGGATGAGCAGTTCTTC
TRBJ2-1 | few | TRBV11-3 | NA | CASSPTLGGRNEQFF | TGTGCCAGCAGCCCCACACTAGGGGGTAGGAATGAGCAGTTCTTC
TRBJ2-7 | NA | TRBV7-9 | TRBD1 | CASSAAGGTYEQYF | TGTGCCAGCAGCGCCGCAGGGGGAACCTACGAGCAGTACTTC
TRBJ2-1 | NA | TRBV20-1 | NA | CSAGTLGTYNEQFF | TGCAGTGCCGGGACACTAGGCACCTACAATGAGCAGTTCTTC
TRBJ2-3 | NA | TRBV9 | NA | CASSVDGHPTDTQYF | TGTGCCAGCAGCGTAGATGGGCACCCCACAGATACGCAGTATTTT
TRBJ2-1 | NA | TRBV6-5 | NA | CASSYTPGRSDEQFF | TGTGCCAGCAGTTACACCCCCGGACGGAGCGATGAGCAGTTCTTC
TRBJ1-1 | NA | TRBV7-9 | NA | CASSHKGSMNTEAFF | TGTGCCAGCAGCCACAAGGGCAGTATGAACACTGAAGCTTTCTTT
TRBJ2-7 | NA | TRBV11-2 | NA | CASSPTIYEQYF | TGTGCCAGCAGCCCGACTATTTACGAGCAGTACTTC
TRBJ2-2 | NA | TRBV5-1 | NA | CASSFQRSANTGELFF | TGCGCCAGCAGCTTCCAGCGGAGCGCGAACACCGGGGAGCTGTTTTTT
TRBJ1-2 | NA | TRBV5-1 | NA | CASSFGQRSPLYGYTF | TGCGCCAGCAGCTTTGGTCAAAGATCCCCTCTCTATGGCTACACCTTC
TRBJ2-5 | many | TRBV29-1 | TRBD2 | CSVGPGGRKETQYF | TGCAGCGTTGGGCCGGGGGGGAGGAAAGAGACCCAGTACTTC
TRBJ1-3 | few | TRBV18 | NA | CASSPGPLINTIYF | TGTGCCAGCTCACCAGGTCCCCTTATAAACACCATATATTTT
TRBJ2-7 | few | TRBV20-1 | TRBD2 | CSAWGLAGLSEQYF | TGCAGTGCTTGGGGACTAGCGGGGCTCTCCGAGCAGTACTTC
TRBJ2-3 | NA | TRBV7-6 | TRBD1 | CASGPTGSGTDTQYF | TGTGCCAGCGGACCGACAGGGTCTGGCACAGATACGCAGTATTTT
TRBJ1-5 | NA | TRBV12-3/TRBV12-4 | TRBD1 | CASSSTGTGGLQPQHF | TGTGCCAGCAGTAGCACCGGGACAGGGGGGTTACAGCCCCAGCATTTT
TRBJ1-5 | NA | TRBV28 | TRBD1 | CASSLWGQGSNQPQHF | TGTGCCAGCAGTTTATGGGGACAGGGTAGCAATCAGCCCCAGCATTTT
TRBJ2-1 | many | TRBV2 | NA | CASSFPNEQFF | TGTGCCAGCAGTTTTCCCAATGAGCAGTTCTTC
TRBJ1-2 | few | TRBV18 | NA | CASSPGQTKLNYGYTF | TGTGCCAGCTCACCCGGACAGACAAAGCTGAACTATGGCTACACCTTC
TRBJ1-2 | NA | TRBV7-2 | NA | CASSLMAGYTF | TGTGCCAGCAGCTTAATGGCTGGCTACACCTTC
TRBJ2-1 | few | TRBV19 | TRBD1 | CASRPGQNLRQFF | TGTGCCAGTAGGCCGGGACAGAACTTAAGGCAGTTCTTC
TRBJ2-5 | NA | TRBV27 | NA | CASMVTGPYQETQYF | TGTGCCAGCATGGTAACGGGCCCCTACCAAGAGACCCAGTACTTC
TRBJ2-5 | NA | TRBV12-3/TRBV12-4 | NA | CASSFWGGKTQYF | TGTGCCAGCAGTTTTTGGGGCGGAAAGACCCAGTACTTC
TRBJ2-7 | few | TRBV7-6 | NA | CASSSLRGADPYEQYF | TGTGCCAGCAGCTCGCTACGAGGGGCGGACCCCTACGAGCAGTACTTC
TRBJ2-5 | few | TRBV3-1 | NA | CASSPRDQETQYF | TGTGCCAGCAGCCCTCGTGACCAAGAGACCCAGTACTTC
TRBJ1-1 | few | TRBV5-5 | TRBD1 | CAAGMGQGSQNTEAFF | TGTGCCGCTGGGATGGGACAGGGGTCCCAGAACACTGAAGCTTTCTTT